A single sample is the source of the 11 T cell receptor beta chains below, sequenced in a study of T cell repertoires in cytomegalovirus infection. Their specific antigens are unknown. TCRdb analysed the reads with MiXCR anew, one entry per CDR3 protein. The data show 250,000 to 300,000 distinct CDR3 sequences, 22% seen once. This specimen was cultured PBMCs, taken from culture after CMV antigen stimulation. Receptor source: a human donor in good health (CMV status not recorded). Some clones in this sample may be carry-over from other donors' samples.

The sample holds one count of this clonotype. The V and J genes are TRBV7-2 and TRBJ2-1; TRBD2 agrees at 10 bases. The J segment lost 4 bases and the V segment lost 3 bases, leaving 9 bases of the junction unmatched. Germline-derived CDR1 and CDR2 are SGHTA and FQGNSA. This CDR3 has 17 residues. The CDR3 region has the DNA TGTGCCAGCAGCTTTAGGTCGACTAGCGGGTTTTACAATGAGCAGTTCTTC. It is translated as CASSFRSTSGFYNEQFF. Based on the CDR3 plus reference TRBV7-2 and TRBJ2-1, the full variable domain is GAGVSQSPSNKVTEKGKDVELRCDPISGHTALYWYRQSLGQGLEFLIYFQGNSAPDKSGLPSDRFSAERTGGSVSTLTIQRTQQEDSAVYLCASSFRSTSGFYNEQFFGPGTRLTVL.

This rearrangement joins TRBV28 to TRBJ1-1, with TRBD1 matching 7 bases. The CDR3 totals 17 residues. V lost 4 bases and J lost 0; bases outside the gene matches: 11. Germline values: CDR1 MDHEN, CDR2 SYDVKM. The CDR3 region is CASSSFSRGVMNTEAFF. In DNA, the CDR3 is TGTGCCAGCAGTTCTTTTAGCAGGGGGGTCATGAACACTGAAGCTTTCTTT.

The chain couples TRBV7-6 to TRBJ1-1, with D tentatively TRBD1 (5 bases). CDR1 SGHVS and CDR2 FNYEAQ come from the germline V gene. This CDR3 is 13 amino acids long. Trimming took off 5 bases at V and 1 base at J, with 8 bases between the two ends. The CDR3 reads CASSKGANTEAFF. The CDR3 bases are TGTGCCAGCAGCAAAGGGGCGAACACTGAAGCTTTCTTT.

This clonotype was seen a few times. The genes are TRBV29-1 and TRBJ1-1; maybe TRBD1 (6 bases). V shed 4 bases and J shed 7 bases, with 19 bases lying between them. This CDR3 spans 14 amino acids. Germline loops: CDR1 SQVTM, CDR2 ANQGSEA. The CDR3 sequence: CSVAFTGFVSEAFF. CDR3 in DNA: TGCAGCGTTGCGTTTACAGGGTTTGTGAGTGAAGCTTTCTTT. Drawing the rest from reference TRBV29-1 and TRBJ1-1, the complete variable domain is SAVISQKPSRDICQRGTSLTIQCQVDSQVTMMFWYRQQPGQSLTLIATANQGSEATYESGFVIDKFPISRPNLTFSTLTVSNMSPEDSSIYLCSVAFTGFVSEAFFGQGTRLTVV.

The genes are TRBV27 and TRBJ2-1, with 7 positions matching TRBD2. The junction had 20 bases not matched to a gene; V was cut back by 6 bases and J by 9 bases. Germline values: CDR1 MNHEY, CDR2 SMNVEV (reference sequence). The CDR3 totals 17 residues. CDR3 protein: CASRTLELALRRGEQFF. In DNA form, the CDR3 reads TGTGCCAGCAGAACCCTTGAACTAGCGTTGAGGCGGGGTGAGCAGTTCTTC.

This clonotype was seen only a few times. This rearrangement joins TRBV5-4 to TRBJ2-5; 11 bases line up with TRBD1. V lost 2 bases, J lost 5 bases, and 8 bases stayed unmatched. The CDR3 runs to 16 residues. Germline V gives CDR1 SGHNT, CDR2 YYREEE (reference sequence). CDR3 protein: CASSFPGTGGFETQYF. The CDR3 region has the DNA TGTGCCAGCAGCTTTCCCGGGACAGGGGGTTTTGAGACCCAGTACTTC.

The table lists this clonotype with a few counts. The chain joins TRBV9 to TRBJ2-6; D is tentatively TRBD1 or TRBD2 (6 bases each). V was cut by 6 bases and J by 1 base, with 23 bases left in between. This CDR3 region has 19 residues. The germline gives CDR1 SGDLS, CDR2 YYNGEE. Here the CDR3 reads CASTMRTDGGTSGANVLTF. Written as DNA, the CDR3 is TGTGCCAGCACCATGAGGACAGACGGGGGAACGTCTGGGGCCAACGTCCTGACTTTC.

Many counts were recorded for this clonotype. The V gene is TRBV7-2, the J gene TRBJ2-7; the D gene is possibly TRBD2 (6 bases). This CDR3 spans 13 amino acids. Germline V gene lookup returns CDR1 SGHTA and CDR2 FQGNSA. Deletions cut 9 bases from V and 2 bases from J, with 14 bases between. The CDR3 reads CASGGTGTYEQYF. CDR3 DNA: TGTGCCAGTGGGGGGACGGGAACCTACGAGCAGTACTTC. Full variable domain (missing parts from reference TRBV7-2 and TRBJ2-7): GAGVSQSPSNKVTEKGKDVELRCDPISGHTALYWYRQSLGQGLEFLIYFQGNSAPDKSGLPSDRFSAERTGGSVSTLTIQRTQQEDSAVYLCASGGTGTYEQYFGPGTRLTVT.

The rearrangement uses TRBV4-1 and TRBJ2-7; possibly TRBD2 for D (5 bases). This CDR3 spans 13 amino acids. The germline V and J ends were trimmed by 4 bases and 3 bases, with 10 bases remaining between them. Germline loops: CDR1 MGHRA, CDR2 YSYEKL. The CDR3 sequence: CASSLRRDYEQYF. The DNA for the CDR3 is TGCGCCAGCAGCCTTCGACGGGACTACGAGCAGTACTTC.

Concerning this clonotype: A junction end diverges from the germline sequence, so it may reflect a read error. The chain is built from TRBV10-3 and TRBJ2-6, with 9 bases lining up with TRBD1. The CDR3 length is 18 residues. Germline V CDR1 and CDR2: ENHRY, SYGVKD. The CDR3 reads CAISESDRGSTGGNVLTF. The CDR3 nucleotides are TGTGCCATCAGTGAGTCGGACAGGGGAAGTACAGGGGGCAACGTCCTGACTTTC.

The chain links TRBV7-9 to TRBJ1-1, with TRBD1 matching 10 bases. Germline CDR1 reads SEHNR; CDR2 reads FQNEAQ (reference sequence). The trim removed 5 bases at V and 7 bases at J, leaving 4 bases unmatched. The CDR3 consists of 13 residues. The CDR3 protein is CASSPGTGDEAFF. DNA for the CDR3: TGTGCCAGCAGCCCCGGGACAGGGGATGAAGCTTTCTTT.